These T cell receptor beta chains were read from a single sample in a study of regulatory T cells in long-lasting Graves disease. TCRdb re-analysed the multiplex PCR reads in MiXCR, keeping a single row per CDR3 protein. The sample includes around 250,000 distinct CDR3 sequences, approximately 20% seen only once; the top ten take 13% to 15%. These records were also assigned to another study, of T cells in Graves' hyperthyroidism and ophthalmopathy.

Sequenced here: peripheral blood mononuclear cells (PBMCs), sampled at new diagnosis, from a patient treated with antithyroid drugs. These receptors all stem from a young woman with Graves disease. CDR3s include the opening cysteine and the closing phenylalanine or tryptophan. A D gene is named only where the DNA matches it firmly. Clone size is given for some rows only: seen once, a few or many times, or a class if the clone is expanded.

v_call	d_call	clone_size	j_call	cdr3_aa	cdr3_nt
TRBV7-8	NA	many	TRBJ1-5	CASSLPGAMLQHF	TGTGCCAGCAGCTTACCAGGGGCCATGCTCCAGCATTTT
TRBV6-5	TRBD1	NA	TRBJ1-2	CASSLSTGPGYTF	TGTGCCAGCAGTTTATCGACAGGGCCTGGCTACACCTTC
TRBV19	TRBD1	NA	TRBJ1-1	CASRIQGAPNTEASF	TGTGCCAGTAGGATACAGGGGGCCCCTAACACTGAAGCTTCCTTT
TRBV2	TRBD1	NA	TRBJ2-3	CASIEGVRGQRTDTQYF	TGTGCCAGCATCGAGGGGGTCCGGGGACAGAGAACAGATACGCAGTATTTT
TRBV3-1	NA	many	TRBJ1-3	CASSQERTSGNTIYF	TGTGCCAGCAGCCAGGAACGGACTTCTGGAAACACCATATATTTT
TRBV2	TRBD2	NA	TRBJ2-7	CASSRLAGGRSSYEQYF	TGTGCCAGCAGTAGGCTAGCGGGAGGACGGAGCTCCTACGAGCAGTACTTC
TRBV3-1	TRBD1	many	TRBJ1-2	CASSQAEVTRGPSNYGYTF	TGTGCCAGCAGCCAAGCAGAGGTGACCAGGGGGCCCTCAAACTATGGCTACACCTTC
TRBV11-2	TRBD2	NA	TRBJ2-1	CASSLGRLAGVTDEQFF	TGTGCCAGCAGCTTAGGGCGGCTAGCGGGAGTTACGGATGAGCAGTTCTTC
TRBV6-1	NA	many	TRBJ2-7	CASSEGSGAPGEQYF	TGTGCCAGCAGTGAAGGTTCTGGCGCCCCGGGCGAGCAGTACTTC
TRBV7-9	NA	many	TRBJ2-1	CASSLELNEQFF	TGTGCCAGCAGCTTAGAGTTGAATGAGCAGTTCTTC
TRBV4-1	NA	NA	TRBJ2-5	CASSPLGGASVQETQYF	TGTGCCAGCAGCCCCCTAGGTGGGGCCTCCGTACAAGAGACCCAGTACTTC
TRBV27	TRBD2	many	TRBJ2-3	CASAILSTSATDTQYF	TGTGCCAGCGCAATACTTTCGACTAGCGCAACAGATACGCAGTATTTT
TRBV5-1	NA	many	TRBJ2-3	CASRERTDTDTQYF	TGCGCCAGCCGCGAGAGGACAGACACAGATACGCAGTATTTT
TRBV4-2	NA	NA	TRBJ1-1	CASSQDLRGAEAFF	TGTGCCAGCAGCCAAGATTTGAGAGGAGCTGAAGCTTTCTTT
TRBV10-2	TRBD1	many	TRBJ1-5	CASGTGTVAMVQHF	TGCGCCAGTGGAACCGGGACAGTGGCTATGGTCCAGCATTTT
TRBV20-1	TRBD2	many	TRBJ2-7	CSARMSSGFYEQYF	TGCAGTGCTAGAATGTCTAGCGGCTTCTACGAGCAGTACTTC
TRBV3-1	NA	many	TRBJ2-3	CASSSRGQGDTQYF	TGTGCCAGCAGCTCCCGGGGCCAGGGAGATACGCAGTATTTT
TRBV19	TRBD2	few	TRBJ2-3	CASSNSGGGDTQYF	TGTGCCAGTAGTAACTCGGGGGGAGGGGATACGCAGTATTTT
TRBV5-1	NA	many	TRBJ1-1	CASSLVPGNTEAFF	TGTGCCAGCAGCTTAGTTCCGGGAAACACTGAAGCTTTCTTT